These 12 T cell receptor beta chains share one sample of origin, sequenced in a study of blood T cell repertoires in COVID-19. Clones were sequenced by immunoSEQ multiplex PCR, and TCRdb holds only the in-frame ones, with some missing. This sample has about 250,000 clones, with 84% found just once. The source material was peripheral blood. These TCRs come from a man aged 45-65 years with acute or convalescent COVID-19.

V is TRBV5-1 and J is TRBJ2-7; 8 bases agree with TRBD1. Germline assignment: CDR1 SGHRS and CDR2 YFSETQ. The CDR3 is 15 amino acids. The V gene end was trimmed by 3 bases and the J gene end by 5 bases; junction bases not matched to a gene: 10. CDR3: CASSSSGTGMDEQYF. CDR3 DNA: TGCGCCAGCAGCTCCTCCGGGACAGGTATGGACGAGCAGTACTTC.

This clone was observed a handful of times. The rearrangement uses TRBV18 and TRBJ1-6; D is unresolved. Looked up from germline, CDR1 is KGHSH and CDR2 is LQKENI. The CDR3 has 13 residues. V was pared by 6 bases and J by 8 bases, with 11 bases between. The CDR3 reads CASSYTEDSPLHF. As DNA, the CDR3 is TGTGCCAGCTCCTACACGGAGGATTCACCCCTCCACTTT.

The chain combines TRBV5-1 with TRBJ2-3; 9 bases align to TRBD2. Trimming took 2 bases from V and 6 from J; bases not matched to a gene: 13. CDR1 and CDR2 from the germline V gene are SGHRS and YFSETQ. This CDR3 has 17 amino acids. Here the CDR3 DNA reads TGCGCCAGCAGCTTCGGGATCAAGCGGGGGGCCCGTGATACGCAGTATTTT. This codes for CASSFGIKRGARDTQYF. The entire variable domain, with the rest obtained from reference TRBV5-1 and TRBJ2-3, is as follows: KAGVTQTPRYLIKTRGQQVTLSCSPISGHRSVSWYQQTPGQGLQFLFEYFSETQRNKGNFPGRFSGRQFSNSRSEMNVSTLELGDSALYLCASSFGIKRGARDTQYFGPGTRLTVL.

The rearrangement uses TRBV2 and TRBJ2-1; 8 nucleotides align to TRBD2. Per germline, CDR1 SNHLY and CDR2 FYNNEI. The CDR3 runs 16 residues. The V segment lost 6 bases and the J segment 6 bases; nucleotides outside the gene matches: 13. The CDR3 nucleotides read TGTGCCAGCAGCGGGGGTTTACGCGGGGGGTTCAATGAGCAGTTCTTC. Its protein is CASSGGLRGGFNEQFF. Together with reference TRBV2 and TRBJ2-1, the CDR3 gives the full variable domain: EPEVTQTPSHQVTQMGQEVILRCVPISNHLYFYWYRQILGQKVEFLVSFYNNEISEKSEIFDDQFSVERPDGSNFTLKIRSTKLEDSAMYFCASSGGLRGGFNEQFFGPGTRLTVL.

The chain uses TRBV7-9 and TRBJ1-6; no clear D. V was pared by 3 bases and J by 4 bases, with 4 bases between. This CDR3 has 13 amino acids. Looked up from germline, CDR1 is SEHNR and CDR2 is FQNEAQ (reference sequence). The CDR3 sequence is CASSLSYNSPLHF. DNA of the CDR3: TGTGCCAGCAGCTTGAGTTATAATTCACCCCTCCACTTT.

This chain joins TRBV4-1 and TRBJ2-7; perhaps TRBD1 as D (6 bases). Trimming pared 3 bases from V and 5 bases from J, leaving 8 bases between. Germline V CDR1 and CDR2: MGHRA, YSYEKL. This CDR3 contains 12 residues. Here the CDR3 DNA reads TGCGCCAGCAGCCACGGACAGAACGAGCAGTACTTC. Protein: CASSHGQNEQYF.

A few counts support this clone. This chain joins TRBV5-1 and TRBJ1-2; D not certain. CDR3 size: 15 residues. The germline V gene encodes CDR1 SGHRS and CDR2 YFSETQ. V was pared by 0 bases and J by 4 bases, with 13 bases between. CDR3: CASSLDPGFGYGYTF. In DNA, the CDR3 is TGCGCCAGCAGCTTGGATCCGGGGTTCGGCTATGGCTACACCTTC. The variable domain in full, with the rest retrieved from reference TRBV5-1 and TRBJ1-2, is KAGVTQTPRYLIKTRGQQVTLSCSPISGHRSVSWYQQTPGQGLQFLFEYFSETQRNKGNFPGRFSGRQFSNSRSEMNVSTLELGDSALYLCASSLDPGFGYGYTFGSGTRLTVV.

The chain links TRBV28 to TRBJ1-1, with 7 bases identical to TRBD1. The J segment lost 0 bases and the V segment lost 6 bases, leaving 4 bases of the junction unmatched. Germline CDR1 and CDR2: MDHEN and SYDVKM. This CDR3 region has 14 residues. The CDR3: CASSSGQLNTEAFF. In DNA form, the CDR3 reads TGTGCCAGCAGCTCGGGACAGCTGAACACTGAAGCTTTCTTT.

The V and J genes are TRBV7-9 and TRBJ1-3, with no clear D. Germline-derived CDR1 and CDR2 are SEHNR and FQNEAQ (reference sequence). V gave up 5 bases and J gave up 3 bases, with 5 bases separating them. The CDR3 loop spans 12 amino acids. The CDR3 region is CASSASGNTIYF. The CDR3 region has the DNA TGTGCCAGCAGCGCCAGTGGAAACACCATATATTTT.

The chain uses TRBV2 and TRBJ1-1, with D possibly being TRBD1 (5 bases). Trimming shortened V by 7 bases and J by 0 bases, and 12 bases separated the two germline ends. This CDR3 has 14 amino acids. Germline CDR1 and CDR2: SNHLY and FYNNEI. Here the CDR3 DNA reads TGTGCCAGCAACAGGAATACCATGAACACTGAAGCTTTCTTT. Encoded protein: CASNRNTMNTEAFF. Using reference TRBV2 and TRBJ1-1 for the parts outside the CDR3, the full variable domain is EPEVTQTPSHQVTQMGQEVILRCVPISNHLYFYWYRQILGQKVEFLVSFYNNEISEKSEIFDDQFSVERPDGSNFTLKIRSTKLEDSAMYFCASNRNTMNTEAFFGQGTRLTVV.

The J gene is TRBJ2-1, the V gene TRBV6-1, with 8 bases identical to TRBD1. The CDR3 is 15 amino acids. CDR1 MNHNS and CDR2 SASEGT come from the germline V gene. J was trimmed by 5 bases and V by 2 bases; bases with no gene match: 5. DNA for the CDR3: TGTGCCAGCAGTGAACAGGGGGCCGTGGACAATGAGCAGTTCTTC. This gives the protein CASSEQGAVDNEQFF.

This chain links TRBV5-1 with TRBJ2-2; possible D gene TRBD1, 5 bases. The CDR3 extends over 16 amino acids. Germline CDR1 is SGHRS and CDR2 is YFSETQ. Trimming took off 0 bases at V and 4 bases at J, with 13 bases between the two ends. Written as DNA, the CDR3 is TGCGCCAGCAGCTTGGATTTCCAGGGCGGCACCGGGGAGCTGTTTTTT. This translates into CASSLDFQGGTGELFF.